This T cell receptor (beta chain) was obtained from a study of T cells in Graves' hyperthyroidism and ophthalmopathy. TCR beta CDR3 sequences were amplified from RNA transcripts. Researchers ran a first-round RT-PCR on the TCR CDR3 using the HTBI primer set. TCRdb reprocessed the multiplex PCR reads via MiXCR and lists one record per CDR3 protein. Among 500,000 to 600,000 distinct CDR3 sequences listed, about 45% were seen once. This clonotype has ten or more counts. In germline, CDR1 is KGHDR, CDR2 SFDVKD. V lost 5 bases, J lost 4 bases, and 10 bases lay in between. The CDR3 extends over 13 amino acids.

This TCR was sampled from a woman between 18 and 29 years old with Graves' hyperthyroidism. Sequenced sample: peripheral blood or thyroid tissue (not recorded which). The chain joins TRBV24-1 to TRBJ1-1; D is unclear. CDR3 DNA: TGTGCCACCAGTGGAGCAGTGGGCACTGAAGCTTTCTTT. It is translated as CATSGAVGTEAFF.